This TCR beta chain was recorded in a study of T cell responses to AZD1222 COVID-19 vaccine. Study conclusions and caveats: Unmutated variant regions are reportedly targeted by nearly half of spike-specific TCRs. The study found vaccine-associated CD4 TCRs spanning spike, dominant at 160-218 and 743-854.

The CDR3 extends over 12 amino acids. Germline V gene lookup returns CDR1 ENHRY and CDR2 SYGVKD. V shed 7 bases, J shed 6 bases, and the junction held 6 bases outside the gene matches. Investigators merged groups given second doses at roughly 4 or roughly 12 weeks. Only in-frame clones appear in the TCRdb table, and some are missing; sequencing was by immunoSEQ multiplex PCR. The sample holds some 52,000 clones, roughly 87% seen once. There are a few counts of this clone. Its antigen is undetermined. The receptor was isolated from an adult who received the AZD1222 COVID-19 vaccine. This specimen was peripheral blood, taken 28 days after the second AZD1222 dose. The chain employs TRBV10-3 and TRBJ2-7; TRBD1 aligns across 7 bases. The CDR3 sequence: CAITPTGVEQYF. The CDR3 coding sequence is TGTGCCATCACCCCTACAGGGGTCGAGCAGTACTTC.